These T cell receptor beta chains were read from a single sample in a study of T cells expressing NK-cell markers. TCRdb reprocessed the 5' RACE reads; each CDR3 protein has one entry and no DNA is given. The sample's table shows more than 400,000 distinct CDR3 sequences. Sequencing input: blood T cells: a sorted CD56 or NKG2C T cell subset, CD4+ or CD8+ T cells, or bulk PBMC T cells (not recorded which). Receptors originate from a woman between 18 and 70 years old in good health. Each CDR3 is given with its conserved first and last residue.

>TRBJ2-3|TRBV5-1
CASSPGQGSTDTQYF
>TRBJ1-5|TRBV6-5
CASSHSLGSNQPQHF
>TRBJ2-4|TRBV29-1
CSAEGGQKNIQYF
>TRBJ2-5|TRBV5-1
CASSLYLPRETQYF
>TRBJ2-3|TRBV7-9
CASSHRGTDTQYF
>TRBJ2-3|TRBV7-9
CASSGLGGTQYF
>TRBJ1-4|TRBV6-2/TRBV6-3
CASSAGDGKLFF
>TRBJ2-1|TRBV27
CATISTGVYNEQFF
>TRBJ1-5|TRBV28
CASSPPGQVRSNQPQHF
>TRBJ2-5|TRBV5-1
CASSPGDRVKETQYF
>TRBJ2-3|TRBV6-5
CASSFRNTQYF
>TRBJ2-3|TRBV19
CASSYTLRGGAADTQYF
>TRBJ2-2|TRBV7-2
CASSLDLNRGGELFF
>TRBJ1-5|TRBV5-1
CASSWDGSNQPQHF
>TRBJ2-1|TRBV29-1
CSVATSFPEQFF
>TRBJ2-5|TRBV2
CASRDGTSAQETQYF
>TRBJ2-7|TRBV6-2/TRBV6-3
CASSYSTRLAGEVGEQYF
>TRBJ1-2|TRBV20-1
CSAGLQQGYTF
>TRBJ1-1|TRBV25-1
CASSDNRLNTEAFF
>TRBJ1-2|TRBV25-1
CASSELAGPAGYTF
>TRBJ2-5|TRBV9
CASSVGIAGGQETQYF
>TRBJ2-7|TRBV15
CATSSGTGGLSSSYEQYF
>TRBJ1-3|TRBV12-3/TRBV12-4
CASMVGNTIYF
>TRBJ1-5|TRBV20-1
CSAGSGQGGQPQHF
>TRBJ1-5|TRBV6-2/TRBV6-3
CASTPPGPGVGQPQHF
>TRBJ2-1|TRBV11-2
CASSLVGGTSHNNEQFF
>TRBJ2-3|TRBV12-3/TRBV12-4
CASSLGLAGGGTDTQYF
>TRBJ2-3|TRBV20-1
CRAASGGTDTQYF
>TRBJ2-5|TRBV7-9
CASSLALGIETQYF
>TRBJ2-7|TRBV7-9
CASSSGKSSSYEQYF
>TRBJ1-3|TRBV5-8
CASSAGYSGNTIYF
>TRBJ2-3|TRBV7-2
CASSMPSGAPTDTQYF
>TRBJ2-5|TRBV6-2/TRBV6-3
CASSRGTGTTGETQYF
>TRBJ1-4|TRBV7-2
CASSHPGQGRPEKLFF
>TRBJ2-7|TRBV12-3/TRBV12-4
CASSLGGANYEQYF
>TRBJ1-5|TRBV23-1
CASSRPGQGYSNQPQHF
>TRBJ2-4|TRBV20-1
CSARTGDKNIQYF
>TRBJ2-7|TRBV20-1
CSVRGPGTYEQYF
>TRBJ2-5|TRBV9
CASSRLGGAGQETQYF
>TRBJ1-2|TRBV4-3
CASSQIAAAPNYGYTF
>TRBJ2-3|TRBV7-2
CATSEGGSADTQYF
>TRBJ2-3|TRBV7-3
CASSSSGTDTQYF
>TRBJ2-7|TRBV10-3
CAISESDRPAEQYF
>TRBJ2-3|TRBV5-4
CASSLGLADTDTQYF
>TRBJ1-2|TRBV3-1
CASSETPSPYGYTF